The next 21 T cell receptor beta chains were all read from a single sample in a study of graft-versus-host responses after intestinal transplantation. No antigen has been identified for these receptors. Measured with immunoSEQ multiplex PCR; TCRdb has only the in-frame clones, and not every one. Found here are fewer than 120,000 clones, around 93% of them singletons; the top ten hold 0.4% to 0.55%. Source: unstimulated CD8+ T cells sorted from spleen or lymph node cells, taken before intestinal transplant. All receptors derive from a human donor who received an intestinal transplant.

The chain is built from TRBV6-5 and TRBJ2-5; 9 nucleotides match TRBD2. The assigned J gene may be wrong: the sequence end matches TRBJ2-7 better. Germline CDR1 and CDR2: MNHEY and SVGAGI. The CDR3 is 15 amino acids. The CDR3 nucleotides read TGTGCCAGCAGTTCGACTAGCGGAGGCTCCTACGAGCAGTACTTC. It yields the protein CASSSTSGGSYEQYF.

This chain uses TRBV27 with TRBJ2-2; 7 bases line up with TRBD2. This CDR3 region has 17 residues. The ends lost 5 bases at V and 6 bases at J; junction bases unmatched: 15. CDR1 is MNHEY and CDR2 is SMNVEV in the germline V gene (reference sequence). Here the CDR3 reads CASSPYTSELFAGELFF. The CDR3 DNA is TGTGCCAGCAGTCCCTATACTAGCGAGTTGTTTGCCGGGGAGCTGTTTTTT.

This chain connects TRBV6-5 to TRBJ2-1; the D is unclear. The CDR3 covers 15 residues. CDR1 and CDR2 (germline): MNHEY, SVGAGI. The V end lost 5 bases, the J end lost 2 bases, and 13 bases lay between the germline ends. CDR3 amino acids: CASSMARSTYNEQFF. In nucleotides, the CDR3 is TGTGCCAGCAGTATGGCTAGGTCGACCTACAATGAGCAGTTCTTC.

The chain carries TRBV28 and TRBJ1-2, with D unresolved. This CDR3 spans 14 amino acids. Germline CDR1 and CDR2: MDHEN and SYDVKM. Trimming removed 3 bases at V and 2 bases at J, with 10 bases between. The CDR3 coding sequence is TGTGCCAGCAGTTTTACCAGAAAGAACTATGGCTACACCTTC. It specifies CASSFTRKNYGYTF.

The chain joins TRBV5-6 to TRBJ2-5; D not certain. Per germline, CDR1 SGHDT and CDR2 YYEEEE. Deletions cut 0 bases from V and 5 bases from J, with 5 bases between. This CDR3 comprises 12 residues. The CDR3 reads CASSLDGETQYF. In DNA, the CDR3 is TGTGCCAGCAGCTTGGACGGGGAGACCCAGTACTTC. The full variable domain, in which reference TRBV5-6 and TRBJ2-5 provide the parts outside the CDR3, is DAGVTQSPTHLIKTRGQQVTLRCSPKSGHDTVSWYQQALGQGPQFIFQYYEEEERQRGNFPDRFSGHQFPNYSSELNVNALLLGDSALYLCASSLDGETQYFGPGTRLLVL.

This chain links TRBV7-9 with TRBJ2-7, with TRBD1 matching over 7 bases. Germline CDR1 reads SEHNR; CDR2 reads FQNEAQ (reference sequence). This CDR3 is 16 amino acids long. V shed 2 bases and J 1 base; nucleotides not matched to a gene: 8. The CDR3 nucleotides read TGTGCCAGCAGCTTAATCGGGACAGCCCCATCCTACGAGCAGTACTTC. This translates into CASSLIGTAPSYEQYF. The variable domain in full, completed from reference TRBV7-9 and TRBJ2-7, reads DTGVSQNPRHKITKRGQNVTFRCDPISEHNRLYWYRQTLGQGPEFLTYFQNEAQLEKSRLLSDRFSAERPKGSFSTLEIQRTEQGDSAMYLCASSLIGTAPSYEQYFGPGTRLTVT.

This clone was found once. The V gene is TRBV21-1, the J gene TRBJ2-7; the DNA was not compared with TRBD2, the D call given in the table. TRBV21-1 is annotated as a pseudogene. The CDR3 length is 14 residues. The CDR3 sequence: CASSGREVAYEQYF. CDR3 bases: TGTGCCAGCAGCGGGAGGGAGGTGGCCTACGAGCAGTACTTC.

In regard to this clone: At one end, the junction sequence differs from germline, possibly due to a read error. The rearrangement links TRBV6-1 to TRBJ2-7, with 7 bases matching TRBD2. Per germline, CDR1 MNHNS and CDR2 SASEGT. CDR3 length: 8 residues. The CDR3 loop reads CAGGDVSF. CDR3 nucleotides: TGTGCCGGGGGGGACGTTTCATTC.

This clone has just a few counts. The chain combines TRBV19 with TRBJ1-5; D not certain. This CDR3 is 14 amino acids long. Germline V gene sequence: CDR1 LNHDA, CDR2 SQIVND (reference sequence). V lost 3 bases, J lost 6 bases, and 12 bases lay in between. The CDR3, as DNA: TGTGCCAGTAGTATCGCGCAGGCGGGTCAGCCCCAGCATTTT. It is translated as CASSIAQAGQPQHF.

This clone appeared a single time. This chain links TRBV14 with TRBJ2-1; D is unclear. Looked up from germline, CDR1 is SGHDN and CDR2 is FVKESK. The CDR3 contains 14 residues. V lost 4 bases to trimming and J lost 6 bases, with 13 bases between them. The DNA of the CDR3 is TGTGCCAGCAGCCCGATCAACCTAGGCAATGAGCAGTTCTTC. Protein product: CASSPINLGNEQFF.

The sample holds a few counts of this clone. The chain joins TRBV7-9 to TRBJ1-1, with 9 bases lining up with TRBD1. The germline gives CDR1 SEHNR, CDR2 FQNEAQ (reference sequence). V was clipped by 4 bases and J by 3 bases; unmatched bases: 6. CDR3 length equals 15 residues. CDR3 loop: CASSSPWDRDTEAFF. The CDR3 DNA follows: TGTGCCAGCAGCTCACCGTGGGACAGGGACACTGAAGCTTTCTTT.

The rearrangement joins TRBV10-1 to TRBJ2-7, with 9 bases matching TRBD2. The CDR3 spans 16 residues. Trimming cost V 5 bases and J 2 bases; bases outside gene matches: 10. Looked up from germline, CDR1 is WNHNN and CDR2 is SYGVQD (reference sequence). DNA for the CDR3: TGCGCCAGCAGTAAAGGTAGCGGGAGAGGAACCTACGAGCAGTACTTC. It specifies CASSKGSGRGTYEQYF.

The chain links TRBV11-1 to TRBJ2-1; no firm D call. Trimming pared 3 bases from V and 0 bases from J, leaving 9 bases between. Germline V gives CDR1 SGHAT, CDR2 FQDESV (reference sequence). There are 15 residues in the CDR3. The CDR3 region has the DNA TGTGCCAGCAGCTTCGTGGTAAGCTCCTACAATGAGCAGTTCTTC. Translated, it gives CASSFVVSSYNEQFF.

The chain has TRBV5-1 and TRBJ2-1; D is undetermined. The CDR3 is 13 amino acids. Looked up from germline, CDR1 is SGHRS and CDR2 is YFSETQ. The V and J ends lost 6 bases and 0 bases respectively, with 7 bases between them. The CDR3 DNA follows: TGCGCCAGCACTCTGGACTCCTACAATGAGCAGTTCTTC. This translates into CASTLDSYNEQFF.

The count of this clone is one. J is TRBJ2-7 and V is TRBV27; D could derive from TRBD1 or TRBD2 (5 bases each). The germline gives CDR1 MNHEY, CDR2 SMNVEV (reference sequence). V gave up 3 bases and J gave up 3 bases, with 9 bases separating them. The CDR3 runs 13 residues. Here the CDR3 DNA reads TGTGCCAGCAGTTTCGGGGACGGCTACGAGCAGTACTTC. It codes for CASSFGDGYEQYF.

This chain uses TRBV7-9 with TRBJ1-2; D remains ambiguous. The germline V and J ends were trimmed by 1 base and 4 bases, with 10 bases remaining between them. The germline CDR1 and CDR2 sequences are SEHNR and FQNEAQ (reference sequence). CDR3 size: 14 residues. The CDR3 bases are TGTGCCAGCAGCTTAGGCCCCGTGAGCTATGGCTACACCTTC. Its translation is CASSLGPVSYGYTF.

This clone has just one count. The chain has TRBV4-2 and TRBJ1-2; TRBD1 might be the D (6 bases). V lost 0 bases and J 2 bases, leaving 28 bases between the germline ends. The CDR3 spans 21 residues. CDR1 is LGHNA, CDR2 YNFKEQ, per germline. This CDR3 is CASSQDQIERERQVLNYGYTF. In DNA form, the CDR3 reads TGTGCCAGCAGCCAAGATCAAATAGAGAGGGAGAGACAGGTTTTAAACTATGGCTACACCTTC.

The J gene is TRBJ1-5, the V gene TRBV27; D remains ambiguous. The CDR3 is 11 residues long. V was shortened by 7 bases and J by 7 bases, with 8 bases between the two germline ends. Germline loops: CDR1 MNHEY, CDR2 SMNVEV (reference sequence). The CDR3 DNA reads TGTGCCAGCACCCCGAGCCAGCCCCAGCATTTT. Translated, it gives CASTPSQPQHF.

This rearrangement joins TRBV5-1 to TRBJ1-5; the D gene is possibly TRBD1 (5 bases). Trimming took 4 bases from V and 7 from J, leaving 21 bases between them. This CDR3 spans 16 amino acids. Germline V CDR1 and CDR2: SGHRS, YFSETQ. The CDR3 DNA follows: TGCGCCAGCAGCCCCGCGGGGGGGGGACTCGGGCAGCCCCAGCATTTT. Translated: CASSPAGGGLGQPQHF.

CDR3 bases: TGCGCCAGCATCGGACAGGGTGGAGCGGTGGCCCAGCATTTT. Its translation: CASIGQGGAVAQHF. V usage is TRBV4-1 and J usage is TRBJ1-5; 8 nucleotides match TRBD1. V was pared by 7 bases and J by 11 bases, with 13 bases of the junction left unmatched. Germline CDR1 MGHRA, CDR2 YSYEKL. CDR3 size: 14 residues.

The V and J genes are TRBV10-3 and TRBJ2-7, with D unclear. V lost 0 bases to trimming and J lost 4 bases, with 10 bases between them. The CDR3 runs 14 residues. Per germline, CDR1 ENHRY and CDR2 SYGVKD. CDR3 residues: CAISESVASYEQYF. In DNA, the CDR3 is TGTGCCATCAGTGAGTCTGTAGCCAGTTACGAGCAGTACTTC.